These 31 T cell receptor beta chains were sequenced from one sample in a study of cytomegalovirus exposure and HLA in healthy donors. 60 Vbeta and 13 Jbeta primers were used in PCR. Sequenced by immunoSEQ multiplex PCR; TCRdb stores in-frame clones only, minus some. The repertoire consists of 150,000 to 200,000 clones, with roughly three quarters occurring once and the leading ten covering about 2.5%. Input material: PBMCs. All receptors derive from a woman in her 30s in good health and CMV-seropositive.

This chain links TRBV5-4 with TRBJ2-2, with D maybe TRBD2 (5 bases). Deletions cut 4 bases from V and 5 bases from J, with 21 bases between. This CDR3 is built from 17 residues. The germline V gene has CDR1 SGHNT and CDR2 YYREEE (reference sequence). The CDR3 is CASSPEGSDLRTGELFF. The CDR3, as DNA: TGTGCCAGCAGCCCCGAGGGTAGCGATCTTCGGACCGGGGAGCTGTTTTTT.

The chain carries TRBV4-2 and TRBJ2-2, with 7 bases fitting TRBD1. Per the germline V gene, CDR1 is LGHNA and CDR2 is YNFKEQ. The CDR3 runs 16 residues. V dropped 0 bases and J dropped 0; count of bases not matched to a gene: 1. The CDR3 sequence is CASSQDQGANTGELFF. Here the CDR3 DNA reads TGTGCCAGCAGCCAAGACCAGGGGGCGAACACCGGGGAGCTGTTTTTT.

The chain links TRBV4-2 to TRBJ1-1; the D gene is possibly TRBD1 (5 bases). V shed 0 bases and J shed 3 bases, with 17 bases lying between them. The germline V gene encodes CDR1 LGHNA and CDR2 YNFKEQ. This CDR3 has 17 residues. The CDR3 coding sequence is TGTGCCAGCAGCCAAGATTTTCAGGGTCCGGGGGACACTGAAGCTTTCTTT. This sequence encodes CASSQDFQGPGDTEAFF.

This chain links TRBV7-2 with TRBJ2-7; 9 nucleotides match TRBD2. Germline V gives CDR1 SGHTA, CDR2 FQGNSA. There are 16 residues in the CDR3. V gave up 5 bases and J gave up 0 bases; unmatched junction bases: 8. CDR3 sequence (DNA): TGTGCCAGCAGCCCCCGAAGCGGGGGGAGCTCCTACGAGCAGTACTTC. Translated: CASSPRSGGSSYEQYF.

The chain has TRBV10-2 and TRBJ1-3; a weak D match, TRBD1 (5 bases). The CDR3 has 14 amino acids. Trimming took off 2 bases at V and 0 bases at J, with 5 bases between the two ends. Germline CDR1 and CDR2: WSHSY and SAAADI. CDR3 DNA sequence: TGCGCCAGCAGTGAGACAGGCTCTGGAAACACCATATATTTT. It specifies CASSETGSGNTIYF.

This clone was recorded only once. The chain carries TRBV5-8 and TRBJ1-6; 7 bases are shared with TRBD1. Unmatched junction bases numbered 9, after V lost 4 bases and J lost 5 bases. The CDR3 totals 16 residues. Germline CDR1 reads SGHTS; CDR2 reads YDEGEE. The CDR3 loop is CASSPKTGSHNSPLHF. The CDR3 coding sequence is TGTGCCAGCAGCCCGAAGACAGGGTCCCATAATTCACCCCTCCACTTT.

The chain employs TRBV5-1 and TRBJ1-2, with TRBD1 identical over 8 bases. The V gene's germline CDR1 is SGHRS and CDR2 YFSETQ. This CDR3 has 14 amino acids. The V gene end was trimmed by 2 bases and the J gene end by 5 bases; junction bases not matched to a gene: 5. CDR3 bases: TGCGCCAGCAGCTTAACAGGGGGGCAATATGGCTACACCTTC. It codes for CASSLTGGQYGYTF.

The genes are TRBV5-6 and TRBJ1-6; 7 positions match TRBD1. From germline, CDR1 is SGHDT and CDR2 YYEEEE. This CDR3 region has 16 residues. V lost 6 bases, J lost 2 bases, and 8 bases stayed unmatched. The CDR3 protein is CASINHGQAYNSPLHF. As DNA, the CDR3 is TGTGCCAGCATCAACCACGGACAGGCCTATAATTCACCCCTCCACTTT.

This chain connects TRBV6-5 to TRBJ1-2, with D possibly matching TRBD1 (6 bases). Germline CDR1 MNHEY, CDR2 SVGAGI. The CDR3 sequence is 15 residues long. V gave up 2 bases and J gave up 4 bases, with 14 bases separating them. The CDR3 DNA reads as TGTGCCAGCAGTTACGAGCGTCAGGGGACCTATGGCTACACCTTC. It codes for CASSYERQGTYGYTF.

The sample holds one count of this clone. A junction end diverges from the germline sequence, so it may reflect a read error. The rearrangement joins TRBV19 to TRBJ2-5; 9 bases align to TRBD1. CDR3 length: 16 residues. Germline V gene sequence: CDR1 LNHDA, CDR2 SQIVND (reference sequence). The chain's CDR3 is CASSIGETPGQGIKHF. CDR3 coding DNA: TGTGCCAGTAGTATTGGGGAAACTCCGGGACAGGGTATTAAACACTTC.

This clone has only a few counts. V is TRBV6-5 and J is TRBJ2-2; 9 nucleotides align to TRBD2. The CDR3 contains 15 residues. Germline V gene sequence: CDR1 MNHEY, CDR2 SVGAGI. The J segment lost 7 bases and the V segment lost 8 bases, leaving 11 bases of the junction unmatched. The CDR3 spells CASSRLAGSGGELFF. In DNA, the CDR3 is TGTGCCAGCTCAAGGCTAGCGGGGTCCGGCGGGGAGCTGTTTTTT.

The V and J genes are TRBV28 and TRBJ2-2; D is perhaps TRBD1 (5 bases). V was pared by 6 bases and J by 2 bases, with 10 bases between. The CDR3 has 14 amino acids. Germline lookup yields CDR1 MDHEN and CDR2 SYDVKM. The CDR3 bases are TGTGCCAGCAGATTACAGGTTAACACCGGGGAGCTGTTTTTT. Translation gives CASRLQVNTGELFF.

CDR3 DNA sequence: TGCGCCAGCAGCTTAACACTAGACAGGGGAGTAAGAGCTTTCTTT. Its translation: CASSLTLDRGVRAFF. This sequence joins TRBV5-1 and TRBJ1-1, with 8 bases identical to TRBD1. Germline-derived CDR1 and CDR2 are SGHRS and YFSETQ. Unmatched junction bases numbered 13, after V lost 2 bases and J lost 10 bases. The length of the CDR3 is 15 residues.

The chain couples TRBV7-8 to TRBJ2-7; a weak D match, TRBD2 (7 bases). The V gene's germline CDR1 is SGHVS and CDR2 FQNEAQ. The CDR3 has 16 amino acids. The V gene lost 0 bases and the J gene lost 4 bases, with 16 bases spanning the gap. In nucleotides, the CDR3 is TGTGCCAGCAGCTTAGCTGGGGGCGGGGGCGGTTACGAGCAGTACTTC. This gives the protein CASSLAGGGGGYEQYF. The full variable domain, with the rest looked up from reference TRBV7-8 and TRBJ2-7, is GAGVSQSPRYKVAKRGQDVALRCDPISGHVSLFWYQQALGQGPEFLTYFQNEAQLDKSGLPSDRFFAERPEGSVSTLKIQRTQQEDSAVYLCASSLAGGGGGYEQYFGPGTRLTVT.

The chain has TRBV7-6 and TRBJ2-2, with 12 bases that match TRBD2. CDR3 length: 18 amino acids. Germline-derived CDR1 and CDR2 are SGHVS and FNYEAQ. The V gene end was trimmed by 4 bases and the J gene end by 4 bases; junction bases not matched to a gene: 10. The CDR3 is CASSYGLAGGHSTGELFF. DNA of the CDR3: TGTGCCAGCAGCTACGGGCTAGCGGGGGGGCATAGCACCGGGGAGCTGTTTTTT.

Points on this clone: The junction and the germline gene differ at one end; a read error may be behind it. This CDR3 is also generated by other DNA sequences in the sample. This sequence joins TRBV5-4 and TRBJ1-6, with TRBD1 matching 8 bases. CDR3 length equals 18 residues. Germline V gives CDR1 SGHNT, CDR2 YYREEE (reference sequence). As DNA, the CDR3 is TGTGCCAGCAGCCCCGGGACAGGAGGGTTCCGGAGGAATTCGCCCCTCCACTTT. Translation gives CASSPGTGGFRRNSPLHF.

The chain employs TRBV6-6 and TRBJ2-3, with D perhaps matching TRBD2 (7 bases). The CDR3 contains 15 residues. Deletions cut 7 bases from V and 3 bases from J, with 17 bases between. Per the germline V gene, CDR1 is MNHNY and CDR2 is SVGAGI (reference sequence). CDR3 bases: TGTGCCAGCACGGTGGTGGGGGGGCGTACAGATACGCAGTATTTT. Translated: CASTVVGGRTDTQYF.

V usage is TRBV9 and J usage is TRBJ1-1; weak D call: TRBD1 (6 bases). V shed 3 bases and J shed 5 bases, with 11 bases lying between them. CDR1 is SGDLS and CDR2 is YYNGEE in the germline V gene. The CDR3 is 13 amino acids. The CDR3 DNA follows: TGTGCCAGCAGCGAGGGGGATAGGACTGAAGCTTTCTTT. It encodes CASSEGDRTEAFF.

The chain has TRBV18 and TRBJ1-1; a weak D match, TRBD1 (5 bases). Germline V lookup: CDR1 KGHSH, CDR2 LQKENI. With 0 bases removed from V and 6 bases from J, the gap between germline ends came to 14 bases. The CDR3 contains 15 residues. The CDR3 sequence is CASSPPSEGRAEAFF. The CDR3 DNA reads as TGTGCCAGCTCACCACCGAGTGAGGGGAGGGCTGAAGCTTTCTTT.

This clone showed up just a few times. This rearrangement joins TRBV6-5 to TRBJ2-1; 9 bases align to TRBD2. In germline, CDR1 is MNHEY, CDR2 SVGAGI. The CDR3 runs to 15 residues. V shed 0 bases and J 6 bases; nucleotides not matched to a gene: 3. The CDR3, as DNA: TGTGCCAGCAGTTACTCCGGGACTAGCATCAATGAGCAGTTCTTC. It codes for CASSYSGTSINEQFF.

V and J are TRBV2 and TRBJ2-7; D remains unclear. The CDR3 runs to 14 residues. Germline V gives CDR1 SNHLY, CDR2 FYNNEI. V shed 3 bases and J shed 2 bases, with 11 bases lying between them. In DNA, the CDR3 is TGTGCCAGCAGTGATTACGGTCGGGCCTACGAGCAGTACTTC. Translating it yields CASSDYGRAYEQYF.

The chain links TRBV7-2 to TRBJ1-6; tentatively, D is TRBD1 (6 bases). From germline, CDR1 is SGHTA and CDR2 FQGNSA. V was cut by 0 bases and J by 18 bases, with 15 bases left in between. There are 13 residues in the CDR3. The CDR3 spells CASSLAQDSRGHF. CDR3 nucleotide sequence: TGTGCCAGCAGCTTAGCGCAGGACAGCCGAGGCCACTTT.

The chain employs TRBV5-1 and TRBJ1-3; TRBD1 matches 9 bases. CDR3 length: 12 residues. The germline gives CDR1 SGHRS, CDR2 YFSETQ. V was pared by 0 bases and J by 16 bases, with 5 bases of the junction left unmatched. CDR3 in DNA: TGCGCCAGCAGCTTGGCCGGGACAGGGTGGTATTTT. Amino acid sequence: CASSLAGTGWYF. Full variable domain (outside the CDR3, taken from reference TRBV5-1 and TRBJ1-3): KAGVTQTPRYLIKTRGQQVTLSCSPISGHRSVSWYQQTPGQGLQFLFEYFSETQRNKGNFPGRFSGRQFSNSRSEMNVSTLELGDSALYLCASSLAGTGWYFGEGSWLTVV.

This sequence joins TRBV4-1 and TRBJ2-5, with TRBD1 matching 7 bases. The J call could be wrong; TRBJ2-7 is a better fit for the DNA end. The CDR3 runs to 16 residues. CDR1 is MGHRA, CDR2 YSYEKL, per germline. As DNA, the CDR3 is TGCGCCAGCAGCCAAGACTCTCAGGGGGTCGTCGACGAGCAGTACTTC. It codes for CASSQDSQGVVDEQYF.

The rearrangement links TRBV9 to TRBJ2-1, with 8 nucleotides matching TRBD1. From germline, CDR1 is SGDLS and CDR2 YYNGEE. The CDR3 is made up of 13 amino acids. The V segment lost 4 bases and the J segment 7 bases; nucleotides outside the gene matches: 4. CDR3 bases: TGTGCCAGCAGCCCCGGGACAGGAAATGAGCAGTTCTTC. This sequence encodes CASSPGTGNEQFF.

The chain links TRBV28 to TRBJ1-2, with TRBD1 matching over 8 bases. Germline trimming cut 7 bases from V and 5 bases from J; bases unmatched to any gene: 9. Germline values: CDR1 MDHEN, CDR2 SYDVKM. The CDR3 length is 14 residues. In DNA form, the CDR3 reads TGTGCCAGCACCCGGGGACAGGCATCATATGGCTACACCTTC. This sequence encodes CASTRGQASYGYTF.

V usage is TRBV5-1 and J usage is TRBJ2-1; no clear D gene. Per the germline V gene, CDR1 is SGHRS and CDR2 is YFSETQ. V dropped 0 bases and J dropped 0 bases, with 7 bases sitting between them. This CDR3 has 15 amino acids. CDR3 nucleotide sequence: TGCGCCAGCAGCTTGGGCCGGAGCTCCTACAATGAGCAGTTCTTC. Protein: CASSLGRSSYNEQFF.

The rearrangement joins TRBV10-1 to TRBJ2-5; a possible D gene is TRBD2 (6 bases). CDR3 size: 14 residues. Per the germline V gene, CDR1 is WNHNN and CDR2 is SYGVQD (reference sequence). The ends were cut back, 4 bases at V and 7 bases at J, with 16 bases in the middle. CDR3 nucleotides: TGCGCCAGCAGTGTTGGCCTAGCGAGGGGGACCCAGTACTTC. It codes for CASSVGLARGTQYF.

The genes are TRBV10-3 and TRBJ1-6; 8 bases agree with TRBD1. Unmatched junction bases numbered 7, after V lost 4 bases and J lost 5 bases. The CDR3 is 16 residues long. The germline V gene encodes CDR1 ENHRY and CDR2 SYGVKD. CDR3 coding DNA: TGTGCCATCAGTGGCGGACAGGGTTCCAATAATTCACCCCTCCACTTT. The encoded protein is CAISGGQGSNNSPLHF.

The chain couples TRBV11-3 to TRBJ2-3; 10 nucleotides match TRBD2. With 5 bases clipped from V and 2 bases from J, the junction kept 7 bases outside the gene matches. Germline values: CDR1 SGHNT, CDR2 YENEEA. The CDR3 length is 16 residues. This chain's CDR3 is CASSPSSGGDTDTQYF. CDR3 nucleotide sequence: TGTGCCAGCAGCCCCTCTAGCGGGGGAGACACAGATACGCAGTATTTT.

The CDR3 bases are TGTGCCAGCAGTTATAGGACTAGCGGGGTTTATAATGAGCAGTTCTTC. It codes for CASSYRTSGVYNEQFF. The chain joins TRBV28 to TRBJ2-1, with 12 bases that match TRBD2. J was trimmed by 7 bases and V by 4 bases; bases with no gene match: 8. The CDR3 contains 16 residues. The germline V gene has CDR1 MDHEN and CDR2 SYDVKM.